Sequencing of this TCR beta chain was carried out in a study of T cells in Graves' hyperthyroidism and ophthalmopathy. Study-wide context: The blood sample was taken at first diagnosis, before treatment began.

Template material for amplifying TCR beta CDR3 regions consisted of RNA transcripts. First-round RT-PCR of the TCR CDR3 relied on the HTBI primer set. A single record per CDR3 protein comes from TCRdb applying MiXCR to the multiplex PCR reads. The table includes 450,000 to 500,000 distinct CDR3 sequences, around a fifth detected once. The CDR3 runs to 15 residues. Germline assignment: CDR1 SGDLS and CDR2 YYNGEE. V lost 4 bases and J lost 2, with 13 bases in between. Study-level results: Blood held most thyroid clonotypes expanded above 0.001 frequency. Ophthalmopathy and stable hyperthyroidism were separated by a 13 V-J model.

In the ophthalmopathy cohort, Clinical Activity Score was at least 3, NOSPECS grade at least 4, and duration under 3 months. On this clonotype itself: Its antigen is unknown.

The receptor comes from a woman in her sixties or seventies with Graves' ophthalmopathy. The material sequenced was blood. The chain employs TRBV9 and TRBJ1-3, with D tentatively TRBD1 (6 bases). The chain's CDR3 is CASSLSGVAGNTIYF. The CDR3 DNA reads TGTGCCAGCAGCCTCTCAGGGGTGGCTGGAAACACCATATATTTT.